The clone carrying this T cell receptor beta chain is termed medium-sized. What it binds is not known. These data belong to a study of liver allograft versus peripheral blood T cells. About the research overall: T cell receptor repertoires in transplanted livers were compared with those in recipients' peripheral blood. Study-wide results and caveats: Within liver allografts, T cell receptor repertoires were reportedly different from those in peripheral blood.

The CDR3 loop spans 15 amino acids. After removal of 4 bases from V and 4 bases from J, the junction contained 8 bases not matched to a gene. The V gene's germline CDR1 is LNHDA and CDR2 SQIVND (reference sequence). TCRdb independently ran MiXCR on the reads; one entry per CDR3 protein. This sample yields approximately 10,000 distinct CDR3 sequences, of which around 18% are seen a single time; roughly 1.1% belongs to the top ten. The sequence came from a human patient who had a liver transplant. The graft donor may account for some of the T cells. The V call is TRBV19, the J call TRBJ1-2; 8 nucleotides match TRBD1. This CDR3 is CASSTDRGEAYGYTF. As DNA, the CDR3 is TGTGCCAGTAGTACCGACAGGGGAGAAGCCTATGGCTACACCTTC.